The next 7 T cell receptor beta chains were all read from a single sample in a study of long-term antiretroviral therapy in people with HIV. Run at survey level, the immunoSEQ assay was version v3.0. Data came from immunoSEQ multiplex PCR; TCRdb stores just in-frame clones and leaves some out. The sample has about 12,000 clones; about nine tenths are singletons. The material sequenced was unsorted PBMCs, taken 2.1 years after starting antiretroviral therapy. The receptors shown here come from a woman in her thirties or forties with HIV.

V is TRBV4-3 and J is TRBJ1-6; D is unresolved. In germline, CDR1 is LGHNA, CDR2 YSLEER. V was pared by 4 bases and J by 7 bases, with 20 bases between. The CDR3 is 17 residues long. CDR3 region: CASSPVEGVHGNSPLHF. The CDR3 region has the DNA TGCGCCAGCAGCCCCGTTGAAGGAGTACACGGGAATTCACCCCTCCACTTT.

The chain carries TRBV30 and TRBJ2-5, with 7 nucleotides matching TRBD2. The CDR3 is 16 residues long. The germline V gene has CDR1 GTSNPN and CDR2 SVGIG (reference sequence). V shed 3 bases and J 4 bases; nucleotides not matched to a gene: 14. The CDR3 protein is CAWRPGLGGGRETQYF. The CDR3 DNA is TGTGCCTGGAGACCGGGACTTGGGGGGGGGAGAGAGACCCAGTACTTC.

This chain connects TRBV6-1 to TRBJ1-1, with 8 bases lining up with TRBD1. This CDR3 is 17 amino acids long. After removal of 0 bases from V and 0 bases from J, the junction contained 6 bases not matched to a gene. The germline gives CDR1 MNHNS, CDR2 SASEGT. The CDR3 reads CASSEAGTGPLNTEAFF. The DNA of the CDR3 is TGTGCCAGCAGTGAAGCGGGGACAGGACCTTTGAACACTGAAGCTTTCTTT.

V gene TRBV25-1 combines with J gene TRBJ1-1; 10 positions match TRBD1. Per the germline V gene, CDR1 is MGHDK and CDR2 is SYGVNS. The length of the CDR3 is 16 residues. V was clipped by 6 bases and J by 0 bases; unmatched bases: 7. CDR3: CASSKGQGNMNTEAFF. The CDR3 region has the DNA TGTGCCAGCAGCAAGGGACAGGGGAACATGAACACTGAAGCTTTCTTT.

This clone came up a few times. The chain carries TRBV6-5 and TRBJ1-1, with 9 bases identical to TRBD1. CDR1 is MNHEY, CDR2 SVGAGI, per germline. The CDR3 consists of 14 residues. The ends lost 4 bases at V and 4 bases at J; junction bases unmatched: 4. The CDR3 loop is CASSSPTGGTEAFF. CDR3 nucleotides: TGTGCCAGCAGTTCCCCGACAGGGGGCACTGAAGCTTTCTTT.

V is TRBV18 and J is TRBJ2-1; no clear D gene. The CDR3 is 13 amino acids. Germline CDR1 reads KGHSH; CDR2 reads LQKENI. The V end lost 2 bases, the J end lost 0 bases, and 2 bases lay between the germline ends. CDR3 coding DNA: TGTGCCAGCTCACCAGCCTCCTACAATGAGCAGTTCTTC. It specifies CASSPASYNEQFF.

This rearrangement joins TRBV11-2 to TRBJ1-2, with unresolved D. There are 15 residues in the CDR3. V dropped 0 bases and J dropped 0 bases, with 8 bases sitting between them. Germline-derived CDR1 and CDR2 are SGHAT and FQNNGV. DNA for the CDR3: TGTGCCAGCAGCTTAGACCCGCAGACTAACTATGGCTACACCTTC. Encoded protein: CASSLDPQTNYGYTF.